Shown below are 15 T cell receptor beta chains from a single sample sequenced in a study of cytomegalovirus exposure and HLA in healthy donors. Researchers ran the PCR with 60 Vbeta and 13 Jbeta primers. Measured with immunoSEQ multiplex PCR; TCRdb has only the in-frame clones, and not every one. The sample carries over 130,000 clones, around 80% recorded once. Sequencing was performed on PBMCs. The receptor set was obtained from a man aged 50 to 60 in good health and CMV-seronegative.

This clone was seen once. The chain couples TRBV6-5 to TRBJ2-7, with TRBD1 identical over 10 bases. CDR1 MNHEY and CDR2 SVGAGI come from the germline V gene. CDR3 length: 14 residues. V dropped 6 bases and J dropped 6; count of bases not matched to a gene: 8. CDR3 in amino acids: CASSPTGGRVEQYF. In nucleotides, the CDR3 is TGTGCCAGCAGCCCGACAGGGGGCAGGGTCGAGCAGTACTTC.

This chain uses TRBV29-1 with TRBJ2-1; 13 bases map to TRBD2. Germline V gene lookup returns CDR1 SQVTM and CDR2 ANQGSEA. V was clipped by 4 bases and J by 8 bases; unmatched bases: 11. This CDR3 region has 16 residues. The CDR3 nucleotides read TGCAGCGTTGGTGACCGGGGACTAGCGGGGTGGGATGAGCAGTTCTTC. This translates into CSVGDRGLAGWDEQFF.

This clone was counted only a few times. The J gene is TRBJ2-7, the V gene TRBV11-1; D is perhaps TRBD1 (5 bases). Germline CDR1 is SGHAT and CDR2 is FQDESV (reference sequence). This CDR3 is built from 17 residues. With 0 bases removed from V and 2 bases from J, the gap between germline ends came to 17 bases. The CDR3 DNA follows: TGTGCCAGCAGCTTAGCTATGGCGGCAGGGCCTCCCTACGAGCAGTACTTC. It translates to CASSLAMAAGPPYEQYF.

The V call is TRBV5-5, the J call TRBJ1-2; TRBD1 might be the D (5 bases). This CDR3 comprises 14 residues. V was pared by 3 bases and J by 6 bases, with 15 bases between. Per germline, CDR1 SGHKS and CDR2 YYEKEE (reference sequence). CDR3 nucleotide sequence: TGTGCCAGCAGCTCCCAGAGCAGGGTCGATGGCTACACCTTC. It codes for CASSSQSRVDGYTF.

V and J are TRBV4-1 and TRBJ1-6, with D maybe TRBD1 (5 bases). This CDR3 region has 17 residues. Germline assignment: CDR1 MGHRA and CDR2 YSYEKL. V was pared by 6 bases and J by 6 bases, with 21 bases between. The CDR3 here is CASSSAGVGGFNSPLHF. The DNA of the CDR3 is TGCGCCAGCAGTTCAGCGGGGGTCGGGGGGTTTAATTCACCCCTCCACTTT.

V usage is TRBV7-2 and J usage is TRBJ1-1; 8 positions agree with TRBD1. Germline values: CDR1 SGHTA, CDR2 FQGNSA. The CDR3 is made up of 15 amino acids. With 2 bases clipped from V and 5 bases from J, the junction kept 7 bases outside the gene matches. The CDR3 DNA is TGTGCCAGCAGCTTAACACGGGACAGGTGGACTGAAGCTTTCTTT. It encodes CASSLTRDRWTEAFF.

This clone was recorded only once. CDR3 sequence reads: CSVVPPAGVGTEAFF. Here the CDR3 DNA reads TGCAGCGTTGTCCCCCCGGCAGGGGTAGGGACTGAAGCTTTCTTT. The chain combines TRBV29-1 with TRBJ1-1; D may be TRBD1 (6 bases). Trimming took 4 bases from V and 5 from J, leaving 20 bases between them. Germline CDR1 SQVTM, CDR2 ANQGSEA. The CDR3 is made up of 15 amino acids. The full variable domain, rest sourced from reference TRBV29-1 and TRBJ1-1, is SAVISQKPSRDICQRGTSLTIQCQVDSQVTMMFWYRQQPGQSLTLIATANQGSEATYESGFVIDKFPISRPNLTFSTLTVSNMSPEDSSIYLCSVVPPAGVGTEAFFGQGTRLTVV.

The V and J genes are TRBV18 and TRBJ2-6; unclear D gene. Trimming cost V 1 base and J 2 bases, with 9 bases left between them. The CDR3 has 16 residues. The germline V gene has CDR1 KGHSH and CDR2 LQKENI. The CDR3 DNA reads as TGTGCCAGCTCACCACTTAATTTTCCTGGGGCCAACGTCCTGACTTTC. Translated, it gives CASSPLNFPGANVLTF. The variable domain in full, completed from reference TRBV18 and TRBJ2-6, reads NAGVMQNPRHLVRRRGQEARLRCSPMKGHSHVYWYRQLPEEGLKFMVYLQKENIIDESGMPKERFSAEFPKEGPSILRIQQVVRGDSAAYFCASSPLNFPGANVLTFGAGSRLTVL.

This chain connects TRBV5-1 to TRBJ1-1, with TRBD1 identical over 7 bases. J gave up 1 base and V 4 bases, and 7 bases lay outside the gene matches. The CDR3 is 15 amino acids. Germline V gives CDR1 SGHRS, CDR2 YFSETQ. As DNA, the CDR3 is TGCGCCAGCAGCCTGGGGGCAGGGGGGAACACTGAAGCTTTCTTT. Translating it yields CASSLGAGGNTEAFF.

The V and J genes are TRBV5-1 and TRBJ1-2; a weak D match, TRBD1 (6 bases). Per germline, CDR1 SGHRS and CDR2 YFSETQ. This CDR3 spans 17 amino acids. V was pared by 4 bases and J by 2 bases, with 21 bases between. The CDR3 DNA reads as TGCGCCAGCAGCCCAGGGGCAGGCTCCAACTTAAACTATGGCTACACCTTC. Its protein product is CASSPGAGSNLNYGYTF.

The chain uses TRBV5-4 and TRBJ1-6; unclear D gene. The V gene lost 4 bases and the J gene lost 2 bases, with 16 bases spanning the gap. This CDR3 has 17 amino acids. In germline, CDR1 is SGHNT, CDR2 YYREEE (reference sequence). CDR3 coding DNA: TGTGCCAGCAGCCCCGGGGAGGGTGGGACCTATAATTCACCCCTCCACTTT. Amino acid sequence: CASSPGEGGTYNSPLHF.

The chain combines TRBV6-1 with TRBJ1-2; the match to TRBD1 covers 9 bases. The trim removed 9 bases at V and 7 bases at J, leaving 9 bases unmatched. Germline CDR1 and CDR2: MNHNS and SASEGT. The CDR3 has 13 amino acids. CDR3 residues: CASFLDRGGGYTF. Written as DNA, the CDR3 is TGTGCCAGTTTTTTGGACAGGGGTGGTGGCTACACCTTC.

This clone was seen only a few times. The CDR3 coding sequence is TGTGCCAGCAGTTACCCGAGACAGGGTCCGAACACTGAAGCTTTCTTT. Amino acids: CASSYPRQGPNTEAFF. J is TRBJ1-1 and V is TRBV6-6; TRBD1 agrees at 7 bases. Losses at the gene ends were 2 bases for V and 1 base for J; bases not matched to a gene: 7. CDR1 and CDR2 (germline): MNHNY, SVGAGI (reference sequence). The CDR3 covers 16 residues.

The chain is built from TRBV28 and TRBJ1-3; 8 positions agree with TRBD1. With V trimmed by 11 bases and J by 4 bases, 10 bases remained unmatched. This CDR3 spans 14 amino acids. Germline assignment: CDR1 MDHEN and CDR2 SYDVKM. CDR3 nucleotide sequence: TGTGCCGGCCGGGGCAGGGGGCTAGGAAACACCATATATTTT. It specifies CAGRGRGLGNTIYF.

This chain uses TRBV5-1 with TRBJ2-1; 14 bases agree with TRBD2. V dropped 3 bases and J dropped 7; count of bases not matched to a gene: 6. The CDR3 spans 16 residues. The germline gives CDR1 SGHRS, CDR2 YFSETQ. The CDR3 DNA reads as TGCGCCAGCAGCTGGGTGGGACTAGCGGGAGATAATGAGCAGTTCTTC. It is translated as CASSWVGLAGDNEQFF.